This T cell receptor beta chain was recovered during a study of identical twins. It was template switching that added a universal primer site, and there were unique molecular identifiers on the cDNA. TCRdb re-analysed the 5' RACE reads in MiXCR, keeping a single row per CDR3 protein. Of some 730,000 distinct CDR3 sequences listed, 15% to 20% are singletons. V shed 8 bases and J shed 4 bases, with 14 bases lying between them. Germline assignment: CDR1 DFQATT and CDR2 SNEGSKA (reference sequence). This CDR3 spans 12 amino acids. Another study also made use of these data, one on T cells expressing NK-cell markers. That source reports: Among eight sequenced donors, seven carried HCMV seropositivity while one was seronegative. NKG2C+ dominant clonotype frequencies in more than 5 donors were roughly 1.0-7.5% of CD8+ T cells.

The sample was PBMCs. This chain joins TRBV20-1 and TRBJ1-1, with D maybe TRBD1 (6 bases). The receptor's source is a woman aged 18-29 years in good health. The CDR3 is CSPTGGSTEAFF. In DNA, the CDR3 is TGCAGTCCGACAGGAGGAAGCACTGAAGCTTTCTTT.